Sequencing of this T cell receptor (beta chain) was carried out in a study of cytomegalovirus exposure and HLA in healthy donors. Looking at the study overall: Of all 400 or so donors who were genotyped, 80% to 85% belonged to the Caucasian-associated ancestry cluster. Study results and limitations: Listed as cytomegalovirus-associated were 164 TCR beta chains.

Details on this clone: Its antigen is as yet unknown.

The CDR3 is 13 residues long. Losses at the gene ends were 8 bases for V and 10 bases for J; bases not matched to a gene: 5. Germline CDR1 and CDR2: MDHEN and SYDVKM. The PCR employed 60 Vbeta primers together with 13 Jbeta primers. Repertoires were generated with immunoSEQ multiplex PCR, while TCRdb's copy carries only in-frame clones and drops some. The sample's table shows about 170,000 clones. The sequence was collected from a woman younger than 35 in good health and CMV-seropositive. The chain uses TRBV28 and TRBJ2-1, with 13 bases lining up with TRBD2. Sequenced material: PBMCs. CDR3 DNA sequence: TGTGCCAGCGTAGGACTAGCGGGAGCCGAGCAGTTCTTC. Translating it yields CASVGLAGAEQFF.